This TCR beta chain is from a study of T cells after yellow fever vaccination. Looking at the study overall: For low cell numbers, libraries were made with SMART-Seq v4 Ultra Low Input. Study findings and constraints: The study re-detected most primary-vaccination clones after the booster (96% CD4, roughly 85% CD8). There was a possibility that FACS-sorted repertoires contained abundant clonotypes contaminating from the bulk population.

The CDR3 sequence is 16 residues long. Trimming removed 4 bases from V and 5 bases from J, with 21 bases in between. Per the germline V gene, CDR1 is SGHKS and CDR2 is YYEKEE (reference sequence). Remarks on this clonotype: Its antigen remains unidentified.

A 5'RACE template-switching step, the method used to make TCR cDNA, added a universal primer site and UMIs. MiXCR was run by TCRdb on the 5' RACE reads, yielding one entry per CDR3 protein. The table includes 400,000 or so distinct CDR3 sequences, roughly a sixth detected once. The chain has TRBV5-5 and TRBJ1-1; D unclear. The clonotype comes from a man aged 18 to 30 who received the YFV17D yellow fever vaccine. Specimen: PBMCs, collected before the yellow fever booster vaccination. The CDR3 DNA sequence: TGTGCCAGCAGCCCCGGGAAAGCTCCGGTTTGGACTGAAGCTTTCTTT. It yields the protein CASSPGKAPVWTEAFF.